What follows are 13 T cell receptor beta chains derived from one specimen sequenced in a study of Tregs in tolerant kidney transplant recipients. Clones were read by immunoSEQ multiplex PCR, and TCRdb kept only the in-frame ones, dropping some. The table lists approximately 67,000 clones, about nine tenths of them singletons, with over 9.5% in the top ten. This specimen was CD8+ T cells from blood, taken before the transplant. The receptors were sampled from a human donor who received a combined kidney and bone marrow transplant.

The chain uses TRBV6-4 and TRBJ2-3, with TRBD2 identical over 7 bases. The V gene end was trimmed by 2 bases and the J gene end by 2 bases; junction bases not matched to a gene: 7. CDR1 is MRHNA, CDR2 SNTAGT, per germline. This CDR3 is 16 amino acids long. In DNA, the CDR3 is TGTGCCAGCAGTGACAGGCCGAGCGGGACCACAGATACGCAGTATTTT. Translated, it gives CASSDRPSGTTDTQYF.

V usage is TRBV7-9 and J usage is TRBJ2-3, with D perhaps TRBD2 (6 bases). Trimming pared 4 bases from V and 5 bases from J, leaving 13 bases between. The CDR3 extends over 14 amino acids. Germline lookup yields CDR1 SEHNR and CDR2 FQNEAQ (reference sequence). This CDR3 reads CASSSGEWGDTQYF. The CDR3 region has the DNA TGTGCCAGCAGCTCGGGGGAGTGGGGAGATACGCAGTATTTT.

The chain employs TRBV2 and TRBJ2-7; TRBD2 aligns across 9 bases. The CDR3 length is 15 residues. Trimming took 8 bases from V and 5 from J; bases not matched to a gene: 13. CDR1 is SNHLY and CDR2 is FYNNEI in the germline V gene. In DNA form, the CDR3 reads TGTGCCAGCGGGACCGGGACTAGCTTCAGACACGAGCAGTACTTC. Residues: CASGTGTSFRHEQYF.

The chain couples TRBV7-9 to TRBJ2-7, with 7 nucleotides matching TRBD1. CDR3 length: 13 amino acids. V shed 5 bases, J shed 3 bases, and the junction held 4 bases outside the gene matches. Germline loops: CDR1 SEHNR, CDR2 FQNEAQ (reference sequence). The CDR3 region has the DNA TGTGCCAGCAGCCCGGGACAGATCTACGAGCAGTACTTC. The encoded protein is CASSPGQIYEQYF. Full variable domain (outside the CDR3, taken from reference TRBV7-9 and TRBJ2-7): DTGVSQNPRHKITKRGQNVTFRCDPISEHNRLYWYRQTLGQGPEFLTYFQNEAQLEKSRLLSDRFSAERPKGSFSTLEIQRTEQGDSAMYLCASSPGQIYEQYFGPGTRLTVT.

The rearrangement joins TRBV7-9 to TRBJ2-3; D gene unclear. Germline loops: CDR1 SEHNR, CDR2 FQNEAQ (reference sequence). V gave up 3 bases and J gave up 4 bases, with 5 bases separating them. This CDR3 contains 12 residues. CDR3 protein: CASSFRSDTQYF. The CDR3 nucleotides read TGTGCCAGCAGCTTTCGTTCAGATACGCAGTATTTT.

This clone was recorded only once. This chain uses TRBV4-3 with TRBJ1-1; 10 bases agree with TRBD1. V shed 2 bases and J 3 bases; nucleotides not matched to a gene: 21. The CDR3 sequence is 21 residues long. CDR1 and CDR2 (germline): LGHNA, YSLEER. CDR3 sequence reads: CASSQPWGTGDKRGVYTEAFF. The CDR3 DNA follows: TGCGCCAGCAGCCAACCTTGGGGGACAGGGGATAAACGAGGGGTTTACACTGAAGCTTTCTTT.

The rearrangement joins TRBV6-1 to TRBJ2-1; 12 bases are shared with TRBD2. Germline V gene lookup returns CDR1 MNHNS and CDR2 SASEGT. The CDR3 has 14 residues. V lost 4 bases to trimming and J lost 6 bases; unmatched junction nucleotides: 1. Written as DNA, the CDR3 is TGTGCCAGCAGTGGACTAGCGGGAGTCAATGAGCAGTTCTTC. Its protein product is CASSGLAGVNEQFF.

Points on this clone: The sample holds other DNA sequences that translate to the same CDR3. The chain has TRBV14 and TRBJ1-6; tentatively, D is TRBD1 (5 bases). CDR3 size: 14 residues. The germline gives CDR1 SGHDN, CDR2 FVKESK. The germline V and J ends were trimmed by 5 bases and 9 bases, with 14 bases remaining between them. The DNA of the CDR3 is TGTGCCAGCAGCGAATGGCAGGGAAGTTCACCCCTCCACTTT. Protein: CASSEWQGSSPLHF.

The V gene is TRBV11-2, the J gene TRBJ1-2; maybe TRBD1 (5 bases). Germline V gene data show CDR1 as SGHAT and CDR2 as FQNNGV. The CDR3 is 12 amino acids. V gave up 5 bases and J gave up 7 bases, with 11 bases separating them. CDR3 in DNA: TGTGCCAGCAGCATCGGGGGTTTTGGCTACACCTTC. Protein: CASSIGGFGYTF.

The chain links TRBV30 to TRBJ2-7; maybe TRBD1 (6 bases). Germline loops: CDR1 GTSNPN, CDR2 SVGIG (reference sequence). The length of the CDR3 is 14 residues. V shed 4 bases and J shed 4 bases, with 17 bases lying between them. The CDR3 loop is CAWNVGPGAYEQYF. The CDR3 bases are TGTGCCTGGAACGTAGGTCCAGGGGCATACGAGCAGTACTTC.

This rearrangement joins TRBV9 to TRBJ2-1; 7 bases align to TRBD1. The CDR3 covers 13 residues. The trim removed 3 bases at V and 8 bases at J, leaving 5 bases unmatched. The germline gives CDR1 SGDLS, CDR2 YYNGEE. CDR3 nucleotide sequence: TGTGCCAGCAGCGGAGGGACAGACTATGAGCAGTTCTTC. Protein product: CASSGGTDYEQFF.

The rearrangement links TRBV19 to TRBJ1-2, with D perhaps matching TRBD1 (5 bases). The CDR3 length is 15 residues. V was clipped by 4 bases and J by 7 bases, with 19 bases between them. The germline gives CDR1 LNHDA, CDR2 SQIVND (reference sequence). This chain's CDR3 is CASSTSDTLLPGYTF. The DNA of the CDR3 is TGTGCCAGTAGTACCTCGGACACCCTGCTACCTGGCTACACCTTC.

The chain employs TRBV28 and TRBJ2-7; tentatively, D is TRBD1 (6 bases). Germline V lookup: CDR1 MDHEN, CDR2 SYDVKM. Trimming removed 6 bases at V and 5 bases at J, with 11 bases between. The CDR3 totals 12 residues. CDR3 sequence: CASSYRENEQYF. DNA of the CDR3: TGTGCCAGCAGCTACAGGGAGAACGAGCAGTACTTC.